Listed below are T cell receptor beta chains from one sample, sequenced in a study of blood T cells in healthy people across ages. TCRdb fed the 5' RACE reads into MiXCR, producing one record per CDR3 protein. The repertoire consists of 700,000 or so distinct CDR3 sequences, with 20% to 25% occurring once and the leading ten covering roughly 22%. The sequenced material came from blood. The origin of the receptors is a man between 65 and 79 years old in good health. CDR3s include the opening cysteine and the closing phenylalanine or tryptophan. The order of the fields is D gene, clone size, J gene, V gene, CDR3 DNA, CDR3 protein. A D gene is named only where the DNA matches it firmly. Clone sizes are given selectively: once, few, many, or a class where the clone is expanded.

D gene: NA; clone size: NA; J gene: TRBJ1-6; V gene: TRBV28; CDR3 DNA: TGTGCCAGCAGGGCAATTAATTCACCCCTCCACTTT; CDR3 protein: CASRAINSPLHF
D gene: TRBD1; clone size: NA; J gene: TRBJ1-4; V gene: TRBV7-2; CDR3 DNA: TGTGCCAGCACCCAACGCCGGGACAGTGAAAAACTGTTTTTT; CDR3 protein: CASTQRRDSEKLFF
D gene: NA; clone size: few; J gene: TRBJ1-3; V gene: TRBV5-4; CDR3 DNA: TGTGCCAGCAGCTTGAAAGGGTTAAAAGCTGGAAACACCATATATTTT; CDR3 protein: CASSLKGLKAGNTIYF
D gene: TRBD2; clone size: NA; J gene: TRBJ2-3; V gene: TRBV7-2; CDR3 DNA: TGTGCCAGCAGCCCTGGGTGGGGAGGGGGCACAGATACGCAGTATTTT; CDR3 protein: CASSPGWGGGTDTQYF
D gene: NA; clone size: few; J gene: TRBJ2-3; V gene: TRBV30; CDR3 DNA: TGTGCCTGGAATCAAGCAGCGGGTAGCACAGATACGCAGTATTTT; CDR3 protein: CAWNQAAGSTDTQYF
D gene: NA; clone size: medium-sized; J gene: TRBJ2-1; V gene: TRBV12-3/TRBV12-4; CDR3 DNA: TGTGCCAGCAGGGGTGGGACTCCCCGTGACAATGAGCAGTTCTTC; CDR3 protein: CASRGGTPRDNEQFF
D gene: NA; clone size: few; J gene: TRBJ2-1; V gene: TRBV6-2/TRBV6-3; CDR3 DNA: TGTGCCAGCAGCTCCCCGACTAGGTCTCAGTTCTTC; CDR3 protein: CASSSPTRSQFF
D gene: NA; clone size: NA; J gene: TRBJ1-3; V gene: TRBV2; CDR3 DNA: TGTGCCATCAGTGAAGTAGCTCAGATCTCTGGAAACACCATATATTTT; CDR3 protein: CAISEVAQISGNTIYF
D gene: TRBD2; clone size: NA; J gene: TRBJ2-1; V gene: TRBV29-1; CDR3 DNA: TGCAGCTCCTTGGCGGGAGAAGACAATGAGCAGTTCTTC; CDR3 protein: CSSLAGEDNEQFF
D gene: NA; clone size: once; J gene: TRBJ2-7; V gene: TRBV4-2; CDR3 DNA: TGTGCCAGCAGCCAAGATCTGTACAGAACCTACGAGCAGTACTTC; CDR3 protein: CASSQDLYRTYEQYF
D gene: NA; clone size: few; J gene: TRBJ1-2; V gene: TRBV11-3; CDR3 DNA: TGTGCCAGCAGCTTGGGTCCCCACTATGGCTACACCTTC; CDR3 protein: CASSLGPHYGYTF
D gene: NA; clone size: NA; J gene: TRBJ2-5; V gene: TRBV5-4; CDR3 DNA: TGTGCCAGCAGCTTGGTGACCGGGGCCGGGGAGACCCAGTACTTC; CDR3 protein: CASSLVTGAGETQYF
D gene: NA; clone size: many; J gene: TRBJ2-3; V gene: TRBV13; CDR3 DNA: TGTGCCAGCAGCTTACAGGGGGGAACAGATACGCAGTATTTT; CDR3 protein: CASSLQGGTDTQYF
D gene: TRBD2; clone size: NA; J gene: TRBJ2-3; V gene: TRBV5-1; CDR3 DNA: TGCGCCAGCAGCTTGTGGGAAGCGGGAAGGAGCTCAGATACGCAGTATTTT; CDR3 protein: CASSLWEAGRSSDTQYF
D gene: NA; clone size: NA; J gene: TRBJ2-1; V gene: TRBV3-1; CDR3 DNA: TGTGCCAGCAGCCATAGGGCCGAGCAGTTCTTC; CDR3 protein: CASSHRAEQFF
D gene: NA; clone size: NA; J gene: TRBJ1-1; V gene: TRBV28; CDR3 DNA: TGTGCCAGTATAAATCTAGGCGGGGGAAGGGACACTGAAGCTTTCTTT; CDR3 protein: CASINLGGGRDTEAFF
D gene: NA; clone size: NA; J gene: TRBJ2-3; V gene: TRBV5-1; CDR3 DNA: TGCGCCAGCAGCTTGGGGGCCCTACCCGCAGATACGCAGTATTTT; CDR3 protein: CASSLGALPADTQYF
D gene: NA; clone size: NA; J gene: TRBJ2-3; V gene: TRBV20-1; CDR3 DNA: TGCAGTGCTAGAAAAGGAGGCTTCACTAGCACAGATACGCAGTATTTT; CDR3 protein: CSARKGGFTSTDTQYF
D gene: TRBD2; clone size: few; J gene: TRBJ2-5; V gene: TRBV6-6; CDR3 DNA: TGTGCCAGCAGTTACGCGACTAGCGGGAAAGAGACCCAGTACTTC; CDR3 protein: CASSYATSGKETQYF
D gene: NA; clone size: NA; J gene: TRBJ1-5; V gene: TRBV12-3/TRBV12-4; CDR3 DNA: TGTGCCAGCAGTTTTTTAGGCAATCAGCCCCAGCATTTT; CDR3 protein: CASSFLGNQPQHF